This T cell receptor beta chain came from a study of T cell changes during pregnancy in multiple sclerosis. V was trimmed by 4 bases and J by 0 bases, leaving 17 bases between them. The CDR3 totals 17 residues. Germline V CDR1 and CDR2: SGDLS, YYNGEE. The assay was immunoSEQ multiplex PCR, and TCRdb's table has in-frame clones only and misses some. The sample contains 30,000 to 40,000 clones, 91% of which appear only once. The source is a female donor with multiple sclerosis, enrolled in a pregnancy study. Sample: CD8+ T cells from peripheral blood mononuclear cells, taken in the second trimester of pregnancy. This chain joins TRBV9 and TRBJ1-3, with D possibly matching TRBD1 (5 bases). CDR3 protein: CASSPSGGMVSGNTIYF. In nucleotides, the CDR3 is TGTGCCAGCAGCCCCAGTGGGGGGATGGTCTCTGGAAACACCATATATTTT. Variable domain in full (rest from reference TRBV9 and TRBJ1-3): DSGVTQTPKHLITATGQRVTLRCSPRSGDLSVYWYQQSLDQGLQFLIQYYNGEERAKGNILERFSAQQFPDLHSELNLSSLELGDSALYFCASSPSGGMVSGNTIYFGEGSWLTVV.